This is a list of T cell receptor beta chains from one sample in a study of blood T cells in healthy people across ages. TCRdb reanalysed the 5' RACE reads using MiXCR and keeps one entry per CDR3 protein. The repertoire includes 550,000 to 750,000 distinct CDR3 sequences, around 21% of them detected once, and 3.6% sits in the top ten. The sequencing sample was made of blood. These TCRs come from a man between 65 and 85 years old in good health. The CDR3 runs from the conserved cysteine through the conserved F or W. The D gene is left open where the match is weak. Rows may omit the clone size; those that give it use once, few, many or a size class.

NA	TRBV6-2/TRBV6-3	NA	TRBJ1-2	CASSYSALDHSNYGYTF	TGTGCCAGCAGTTACTCTGCTTTAGACCACTCGAACTATGGCTACACCTTC
few	TRBV28	TRBD1	TRBJ2-5	CASGGQPGRSEQYF	TGTGCCAGCGGGGGACAGCCTGGTCGGAGTGAGCAGTACTTC
many	TRBV7-9	NA	TRBJ2-2	CASSFGQNTGELFF	TGTGCCAGCAGCTTCGGACAGAACACCGGGGAGCTGTTTTTT
NA	TRBV11-2	NA	TRBJ1-6	CASSLVGSDSPLHF	TGTGCCAGCAGCTTAGTAGGGTCGGATTCACCCCTCCACTTT
once	TRBV10-3	NA	TRBJ2-3	CAISDQIGDTQYF	TGTGCCATCAGTGACCAGATAGGGGATACGCAGTATTTT
NA	TRBV3-1	TRBD2	TRBJ2-3	CASSLGSDRLAGTDTQYF	TGTGCCAGCAGCCTTGGGTCTGATCGACTAGCGGGCACAGATACGCAGTATTTT
NA	TRBV5-1	TRBD2	TRBJ2-3	CASSLELAGEDMQYF	TGCGCCAGCAGCTTGGAACTAGCGGGAGAAGATATGCAGTATTTT
many	TRBV20-1	NA	TRBJ2-3	CSARVGQERAGASTDTQYF	TGCAGTGCTAGAGTGGGACAGGAAAGAGCGGGAGCTTCGACAGATACGCAGTATTTT
many	TRBV7-3	NA	TRBJ2-5	CASSPGPKETQYF	TGTGCCAGCAGCCCCGGACCCAAAGAGACCCAGTACTTC
NA	TRBV5-1	NA	TRBJ2-1	CASSLAVGSYNEQFF	TGCGCCAGCAGCTTGGCGGTCGGCTCCTACAATGAGCAGTTCTTC
NA	TRBV18	NA	TRBJ2-1	CASSPKLQTGSHNEQFF	TGTGCCAGCTCACCAAAACTGCAAACCGGGTCGCACAATGAGCAGTTCTTC
few	TRBV21-1	NA	TRBJ2-1	CASSKEGLARNNEQFF	TGTGCCAGCAGCAAAGAGGGACTAGCGAGAAACAATGAGCAGTTCTTC
NA	TRBV13	NA	TRBJ2-1	CASSYADHEQFF	TGTGCCAGCAGCTACGCCGACCATGAGCAGTTCTTC
few	TRBV2	TRBD2	TRBJ2-7	CASSPGGSPYEQYF	TGTGCCAGCAGTCCGGGGGGGAGCCCCTACGAGCAGTACTTC
few	TRBV6-5	NA	TRBJ2-1	CASSKTSPNEQFF	TGTGCCAGCTCCAAAACGAGTCCCAATGAGCAGTTCTTC
few	TRBV7-2	TRBD2	TRBJ2-5	CASSRVSGVKETQYF	TGTGCCAGCTCGCGGGTTAGCGGGGTAAAAGAGACCCAGTACTTC
many	TRBV12-3/TRBV12-4	NA	TRBJ2-7	CASSEPNRPYEQYF	TGTGCCAGCAGTGAACCTAATCGGCCCTACGAGCAGTACTTC
NA	TRBV2	TRBD2	TRBJ2-5	CASSEAGLAGPREQYF	TGTGCCAGCAGTGAAGCGGGACTAGCGGGCCCTCGGGAGCAGTACTTC
NA	TRBV20-1	NA	TRBJ1-1	CSVRGLNTEAFF	TGCAGTGTGAGGGGACTGAACACTGAAGCTTTCTTT
many	TRBV10-2	NA	TRBJ2-5	CASSESTGTQYF	TGCGCCAGCAGTGAGTCGACGGGGACCCAGTACTTC
NA	TRBV28	NA	TRBJ2-4	CASSLEGLSILYF	TGTGCCAGCAGTTTAGAGGGACTGAGCATTCTGTACTTC
few	TRBV28	NA	TRBJ1-4	CASSPLIRSEKLFF	TGTGCCAGCAGTCCGTTGATCCGGAGTGAAAAACTGTTTTTT
NA	TRBV18	NA	TRBJ2-5	CASSPPTNQETQYF	TGTGCCAGCTCACCACCGACGAACCAAGAGACCCAGTACTTC
few	TRBV10-3	TRBD1	TRBJ2-5	CAIKTGGEETQYF	TGTGCCATCAAGACAGGGGGCGAAGAGACCCAGTACTTC
NA	TRBV7-9	TRBD2	TRBJ2-7	CASSPRLAGVYEQYF	TGTGCCAGCAGCCCTAGACTAGCGGGAGTATACGAGCAGTACTTC
once	TRBV7-3	NA	TRBJ2-1	CASSFRGSTTYNEQFF	TGTGCCAGCAGCTTCAGGGGAAGTACTACCTACAATGAGCAGTTCTTC
few	TRBV7-6	TRBD1	TRBJ1-4	CASSLGDTGGRNEKLFF	TGTGCCAGCAGCCTAGGTGATACAGGGGGGCGTAATGAAAAACTGTTTTTT
NA	TRBV7-9	TRBD2	TRBJ2-3	CASSGGLAGVLDTQYF	TGTGCCAGCAGCGGGGGACTAGCGGGAGTTCTAGATACGCAGTATTTT
few	TRBV18	NA	TRBJ2-5	CASSPTASEETQYF	TGTGCCAGCTCACCCACGGCTAGCGAAGAGACCCAGTACTTC
many	TRBV28	TRBD1	TRBJ1-4	CASSTGTGVEKLFF	TGTGCCAGCAGTACCGGGACAGGGGTAGAAAAACTGTTTTTT
NA	TRBV20-1	NA	TRBJ1-4	CSARVVDGEKLFF	TGCAGTGCTAGGGTTGTGGATGGGGAAAAACTGTTTTTT
NA	TRBV2	NA	TRBJ2-5	CASKGDKETQYF	TGTGCCAGCAAGGGAGATAAGGAGACCCAGTACTTC